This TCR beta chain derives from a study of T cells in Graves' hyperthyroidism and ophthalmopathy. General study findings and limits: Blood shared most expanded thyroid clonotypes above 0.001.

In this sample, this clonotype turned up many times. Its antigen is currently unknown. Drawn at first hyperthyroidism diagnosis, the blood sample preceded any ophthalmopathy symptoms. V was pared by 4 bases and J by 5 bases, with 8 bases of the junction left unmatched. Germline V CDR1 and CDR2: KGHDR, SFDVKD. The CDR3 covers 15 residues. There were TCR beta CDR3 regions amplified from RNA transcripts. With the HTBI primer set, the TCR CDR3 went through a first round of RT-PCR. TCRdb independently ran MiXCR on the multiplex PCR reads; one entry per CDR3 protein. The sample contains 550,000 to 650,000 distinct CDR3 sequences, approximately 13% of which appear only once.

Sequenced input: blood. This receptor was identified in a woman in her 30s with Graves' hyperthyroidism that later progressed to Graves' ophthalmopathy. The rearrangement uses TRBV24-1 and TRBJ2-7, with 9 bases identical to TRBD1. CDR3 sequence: CATSERGQGRHEQYF. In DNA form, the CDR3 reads TGTGCCACCAGTGAGAGGGGACAGGGCCGCCACGAGCAGTACTTC.